Included here is one T cell receptor (beta chain) sequence, with context. Study processing details: Reference gene primer amplification yielded estimated nucleated cell counts. Profiling relied on immunoSEQ multiplex PCR, and the TCRdb table lists in-frame clones only, not all of them. V and J calls and clone size are given by that table; D and trimming were obtained from the DNA. The sample includes 200,000 to 250,000 clones, over 75% of them seen just once. The sample belongs to a study of blood T cell repertoires in COVID-19. Study overall: COVID-19 samples from acute and convalescent phases originated in the United States, Italy and Spain. PBMCs, B-cell-depleted T cells, or T cells were the source of the cDNA or gDNA that made up the material.

Germline V gene lookup returns CDR1 LNHDA and CDR2 SQIVND (reference sequence). This CDR3 is built from 16 residues. The trim removed 4 bases at V and 1 base at J, leaving 6 bases unmatched. V usage is TRBV19 and J usage is TRBJ1-2; 10 bases line up with TRBD1. The clonotype originates from a woman between 40 and 55 years old who had recovered from COVID-19. Sequencing input: peripheral blood. CDR3 nucleotides: TGTGCCAGTAGTAGGGACAGGGGACCTTTTAACTATGGCTACACCTTC. Its translation: CASSRDRGPFNYGYTF.